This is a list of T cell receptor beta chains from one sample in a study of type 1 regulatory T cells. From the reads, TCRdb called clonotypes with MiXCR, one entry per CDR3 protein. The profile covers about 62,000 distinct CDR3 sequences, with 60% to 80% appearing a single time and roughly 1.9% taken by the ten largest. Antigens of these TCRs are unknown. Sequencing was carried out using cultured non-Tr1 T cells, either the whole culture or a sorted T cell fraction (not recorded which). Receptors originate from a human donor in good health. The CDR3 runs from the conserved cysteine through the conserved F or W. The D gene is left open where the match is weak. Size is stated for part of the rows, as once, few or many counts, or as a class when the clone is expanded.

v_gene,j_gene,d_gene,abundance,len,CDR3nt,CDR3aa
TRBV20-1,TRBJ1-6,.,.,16,TGCAGTGCTAGAGTCGAGGGGATGGACGGGAATTCACCCCTCCACTTT,CSARVEGMDGNSPLHF
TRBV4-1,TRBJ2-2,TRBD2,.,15,TGCGCCAGCAGCACTGCGGGAGCGGGGACCGGGGAGCTGTTTTTT,CASSTAGAGTGELFF
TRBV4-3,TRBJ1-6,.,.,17,TGCGCCAGCAGCCAAGGGGAGTCCGGTCCCCCTCATTCACCCCTCCACTTT,CASSQGESGPPHSPLHF
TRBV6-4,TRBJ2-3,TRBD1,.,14,TGTGCCAGCAGTGCACAGGGGGTCGCAGATACGCAGTATTTT,CASSAQGVADTQYF
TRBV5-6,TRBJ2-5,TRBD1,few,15,TGTGCCAGCAGTCCAGGGACAGGGGTACAAGAGACCCAGTACTTC,CASSPGTGVQETQYF
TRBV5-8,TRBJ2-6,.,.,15,TGTGCCAGCAGCTTGCGGGCCCCGGGAATAAACGTCCTGACTTTC,CASSLRAPGINVLTF
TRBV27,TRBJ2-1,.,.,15,TGTGCCAGCAGTTTTTTCGGACTCCCACTTAATGAGCAGTTCTTC,CASSFFGLPLNEQFF
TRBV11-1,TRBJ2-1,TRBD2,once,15,TGTGCCAGCAGCTCGATAGCGGGAGGGTACAATGAGCAGTTCTTC,CASSSIAGGYNEQFF
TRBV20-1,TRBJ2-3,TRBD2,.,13,TGCAGTGCTCTCGGACTAGCAGAGGATACGCAGTATTTT,CSALGLAEDTQYF
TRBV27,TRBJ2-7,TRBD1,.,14,TGTGCCAGCAGTTCGACAGGGGTTGGCTACGAGCAGTACTTC,CASSSTGVGYEQYF
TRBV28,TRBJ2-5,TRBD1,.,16,TGTGCCAGCAGTCCCCCAACCGGGACAGAAAAAGAGACCCAGTACTTC,CASSPPTGTEKETQYF
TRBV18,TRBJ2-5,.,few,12,TGTGCCAGCTCACCGGGCGGAGAGACCCAGTACTTC,CASSPGGETQYF
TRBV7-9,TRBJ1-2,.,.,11,TGTGCCAGCAGAGGAGACTATGGCTACACCTTC,CASRGDYGYTF
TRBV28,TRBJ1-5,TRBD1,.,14,TGTGCCAGCTTACGGACAGGGGCGCCTCAGCCCCAGCATTTT,CASLRTGAPQPQHF
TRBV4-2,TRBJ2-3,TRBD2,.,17,TGTGCCAGCAGCCCAAAGATGGCGGGAGGGCCGACAGATACGCAGTATTTT,CASSPKMAGGPTDTQYF
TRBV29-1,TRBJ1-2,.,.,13,TGCAGCGTGGACAGTTTTTTTAACTATGGCTACACCTTC,CSVDSFFNYGYTF
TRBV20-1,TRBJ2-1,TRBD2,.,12,TGCAGTGCCATAGCGGGGGGCAATGAGCAGTTCTTC,CSAIAGGNEQFF
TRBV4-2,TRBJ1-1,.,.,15,TGTGCCAGCAGCCAAGCGTCGGACTGGAACACTGAAGCTTTCTTT,CASSQASDWNTEAFF
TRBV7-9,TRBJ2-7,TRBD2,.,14,TGTGCCAGCAGCTTAGCCCTAGCGGGAGGTGAGCAGTACTTC,CASSLALAGGEQYF
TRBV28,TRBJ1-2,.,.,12,TGTGCCAGCTCGACGGGGAACTATGGCTACACCTTC,CASSTGNYGYTF
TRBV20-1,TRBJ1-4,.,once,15,TGCAGTGCTAGAGATGCTCAGGACGGCAATGAAAAACTGTTTTTT,CSARDAQDGNEKLFF
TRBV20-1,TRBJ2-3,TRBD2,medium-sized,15,TGCAGTGCTAGACAACCGGGAGGGGGGGCAGATACGCAGTATTTT,CSARQPGGGADTQYF
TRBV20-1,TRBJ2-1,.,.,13,TGCAGTGCTAGAGATCCAACATACAATGAGCAGTTCTTC,CSARDPTYNEQFF
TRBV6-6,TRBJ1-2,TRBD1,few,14,TGTGCCAGCAGCCAAGACAGGGCCAAATATGGCTACACCTTC,CASSQDRAKYGYTF
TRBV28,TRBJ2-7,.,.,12,TGTGCCACCACAGGGTGGGACCACGAGCAGTACTTC,CATTGWDHEQYF
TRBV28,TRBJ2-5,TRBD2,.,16,TGTGCCAGCAGTTTCCAACTAGCGGGAGGGCTGCAGACCCAGTACTTC,CASSFQLAGGLQTQYF
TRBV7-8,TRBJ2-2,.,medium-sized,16,TGTGCCAGCAGCTTAGCGGTCGGCCTGAACACCGGGGAGCTGTTTTTT,CASSLAVGLNTGELFF
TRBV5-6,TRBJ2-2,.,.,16,TGTGCCAGCAGCCCTCCTAGCGTGGCGAACACCGGGGAGCTGTTTTTT,CASSPPSVANTGELFF
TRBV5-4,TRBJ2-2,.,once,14,TGTGCCAGCAGCTTGAGGGGCAACACCGGGGAGCTGTTTTTT,CASSLRGNTGELFF
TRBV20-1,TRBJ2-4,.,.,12,TGCAGTGCTACGGGACACCTAAACATTCAGTACTTC,CSATGHLNIQYF
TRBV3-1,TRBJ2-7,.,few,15,TGTGCCAGCAGCCAAGATGGGGGGAGAAGCGACGAGCAGTACTTC,CASSQDGGRSDEQYF
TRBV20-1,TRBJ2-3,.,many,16,TGCAGTGCTAGAGATCTCTCAGGCCAAAACACAGATACGCAGTATTTT,CSARDLSGQNTDTQYF
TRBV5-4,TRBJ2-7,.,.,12,TGTGCCAGCAGCAATATCGGTTACGAGCAGTACTTC,CASSNIGYEQYF
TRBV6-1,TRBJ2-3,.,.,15,TGTGCCAGCAGTGAAGCCCGGCTTTCCACAGATACGCAGTATTTT,CASSEARLSTDTQYF
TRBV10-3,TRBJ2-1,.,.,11,TGTGCCATCAGCCCTAAGGATGAGCAGTTCTTC,CAISPKDEQFF
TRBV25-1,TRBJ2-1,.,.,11,TGTGCCAGCAGTGAATTAAATGAGCAGTTCTTC,CASSELNEQFF
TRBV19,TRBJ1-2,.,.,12,TGTGCCAGTAGTATATCGGATTATGGCTACACCTTC,CASSISDYGYTF
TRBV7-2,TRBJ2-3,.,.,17,TGTGCCAGCAGCTTAGAGACAGCCCAGATTAACACAGATACGCAGTATTTT,CASSLETAQINTDTQYF
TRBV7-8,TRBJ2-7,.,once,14,TGTGCCAGCAGCCCCCCGGCCGGGAGCTACGAGCAGTACTTC,CASSPPAGSYEQYF
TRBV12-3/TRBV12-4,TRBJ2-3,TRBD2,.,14,TGTGCCAGCAGTTTAGGACTAGCGGGCGGGGGGCAGTATTTT,CASSLGLAGGGQYF